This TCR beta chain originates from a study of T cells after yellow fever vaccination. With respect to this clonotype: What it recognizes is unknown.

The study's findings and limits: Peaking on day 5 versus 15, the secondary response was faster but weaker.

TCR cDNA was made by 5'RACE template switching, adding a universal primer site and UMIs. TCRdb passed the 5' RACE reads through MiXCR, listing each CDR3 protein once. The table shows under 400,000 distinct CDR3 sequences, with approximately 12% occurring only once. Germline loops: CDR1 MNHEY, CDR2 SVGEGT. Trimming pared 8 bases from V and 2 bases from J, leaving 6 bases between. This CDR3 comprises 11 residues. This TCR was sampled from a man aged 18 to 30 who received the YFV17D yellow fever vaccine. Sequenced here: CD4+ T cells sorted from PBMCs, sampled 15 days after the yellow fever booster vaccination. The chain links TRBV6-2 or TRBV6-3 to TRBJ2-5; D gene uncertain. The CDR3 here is CASGPQETQYF. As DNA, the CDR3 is TGTGCCAGCGGACCGCAAGAGACCCAGTACTTC.